The 20 T cell receptor beta chains in this list originate from one sample, sequenced in a study of shared clonotypes between healthy human individuals. Measured with immunoSEQ multiplex PCR; TCRdb has only the in-frame clones, and not every one. The sample carries just over 2,000,000 clones, approximately 94% recorded once. Naive CD8 cells lacked CD45RO, underwent positive selection for CCR7 and left out terminally differentiated effector memory CD45RA+ cells. The specimen was naive CD8+ T cells sorted from blood. These receptors originate from a man in his late teens or twenties in good health.

J is TRBJ1-1 and V is TRBV19, with TRBD1 matching over 10 bases. The CDR3 has 13 amino acids. CDR1 is LNHDA and CDR2 is SQIVND in the germline V gene (reference sequence). V was clipped by 10 bases and J by 3 bases; unmatched bases: 5. The CDR3 nucleotides are TGTGCCATAGGGGACAGGGGACACACTGAAGCTTTCTTT. Translation gives CAIGDRGHTEAFF.

This chain links TRBV6-4 with TRBJ1-5; no reliable D call. This CDR3 is built from 15 residues. CDR1 and CDR2 from the germline V gene are MRHNA and SNTAGT. Trimming took off 2 bases at V and 3 bases at J, with 11 bases between the two ends. The CDR3 region has the DNA TGTGCCAGCAGTGACGTGCGGGTCTTCAATCAGCCCCAGCATTTT. Translating gives CASSDVRVFNQPQHF.

The CDR3: CASSLVGEGILGYTF. The CDR3 bases are TGTGCCAGCAGCTTAGTCGGAGAGGGCATCTTAGGCTACACCTTC. The genes are TRBV7-9 and TRBJ1-2; D not certain. The CDR3 totals 15 residues. Germline V gene lookup returns CDR1 SEHNR and CDR2 FQNEAQ (reference sequence). The germline V and J ends were trimmed by 1 base and 8 bases, with 17 bases remaining between them.

The V gene is TRBV5-4, the J gene TRBJ2-1; TRBD2 matches at 10 bases. Germline V CDR1 and CDR2: SGHNT, YYREEE (reference sequence). Unmatched junction bases numbered 4, after V lost 5 bases and J lost 2 bases. The CDR3 spans 15 residues. As DNA, the CDR3 is TGTGCCAGCAGGTTTAGCGGGGGGACCTACAATGAGCAGTTCTTC. Encoded protein: CASRFSGGTYNEQFF. The whole variable domain, filled in from reference TRBV5-4 and TRBJ2-1, reads ETGVTQSPTHLIKTRGQQVTLRCSSQSGHNTVSWYQQALGQGPQFIFQYYREEENGRGNFPPRFSGLQFPNYSSELNVNALELDDSALYLCASRFSGGTYNEQFFGPGTRLTVL.

In this sample, this clone turned up once. Other DNA sequences in this specimen translate into the identical CDR3. This chain uses TRBV15 with TRBJ1-5; D gene ambiguous. CDR3 length equals 13 residues. V shed 0 bases and J shed 6 bases, with 6 bases lying between them. Germline V gene data show CDR1 as LNHNV and CDR2 as YYDKDF (reference sequence). In DNA, the CDR3 is TGTGCCACCAGCAGAGACGGTGGTCAGCCCCAGCATTTT. This translates into CATSRDGGQPQHF.

The chain is built from TRBV5-4 and TRBJ1-4; unclear D gene. Trimming took 1 base from V and 3 from J, leaving 16 bases between them. The CDR3 sequence is 17 residues long. Germline V gene lookup returns CDR1 SGHNT and CDR2 YYREEE (reference sequence). The CDR3 sequence: CASSLNGLGKANEKLFF. Written as DNA, the CDR3 is TGTGCCAGCAGCTTGAATGGGCTAGGGAAGGCTAATGAAAAACTGTTTTTT.

In the case of this clone: Other DNA sequences in this specimen translate into the identical CDR3. The chain joins TRBV4-1 to TRBJ2-7; D is ambiguous. The CDR3 covers 12 residues. The V gene's germline CDR1 is MGHRA and CDR2 YSYEKL. Trimming left V 4 bases short and J 3 bases short, with 7 bases between. The CDR3 nucleotides are TGCGCCAGCAGCCCCGAAGGCTACGAGCAGTACTTC. Its translation is CASSPEGYEQYF.

Comments on this clone: This CDR3 is also generated by other DNA sequences in the sample. The gene calls are TRBV28 and TRBJ1-1; D is undetermined. Germline V gene sequence: CDR1 MDHEN, CDR2 SYDVKM. V lost 3 bases to trimming and J lost 0 bases, with 5 bases between them. CDR3 length: 13 residues. CDR3 protein: CASSFQMNTEAFF. CDR3 nucleotides: TGTGCCAGCAGTTTTCAGATGAACACTGAAGCTTTCTTT. The full variable domain, in which reference TRBV28 and TRBJ1-1 provide the parts outside the CDR3, is DVKVTQSSRYLVKRTGEKVFLECVQDMDHENMFWYRQDPGLGLRLIYFSYDVKMKEKGDIPEGYSVSREKKERFSLILESASTNQTSMYLCASSFQMNTEAFFGQGTRLTVV.

V gene TRBV29-1 combines with J gene TRBJ2-7; D might be TRBD1 (6 bases). Germline CDR1 reads SQVTM; CDR2 reads ANQGSEA. The CDR3 has 12 amino acids. Trimming stripped 5 bases from V and 3 bases from J, with 11 bases between. The CDR3 DNA follows: TGCAGCGTTTCCGACAGGATCTACGAGCAGTACTTC. The encoded protein is CSVSDRIYEQYF.

The rearrangement uses TRBV9 and TRBJ2-1; D might be TRBD1 (6 bases). CDR3 size: 12 residues. The germline gives CDR1 SGDLS, CDR2 YYNGEE. Trimming removed 3 bases from V and 7 bases from J, with 8 bases in between. The CDR3 loop is CASSGRGNEQFF. DNA of the CDR3: TGTGCCAGCAGCGGCAGGGGTAATGAGCAGTTCTTC.

The V gene is TRBV14, the J gene TRBJ1-2, with TRBD1 as a possible D gene (6 bases). Germline V CDR1 and CDR2: SGHDN, FVKESK. V was trimmed by 0 bases and J by 13 bases, leaving 18 bases between them. CDR3 length: 14 residues. CDR3 bases: TGTGCCAGCAGCCAAGATATCGGGCAGGGGCGGTCCACCTTC. Protein sequence: CASSQDIGQGRSTF. Variable domain in full (rest from reference TRBV14 and TRBJ1-2): EAGVTQFPSHSVIEKGQTVTLRCDPISGHDNLYWYRRVMGKEIKFLLHFVKESKQDESGMPNNRFLAERTGGTYSTLKVQPAELEDSGVYFCASSQDIGQGRSTFGSGTRLTVV.

The V call is TRBV7-2, the J call TRBJ1-5; TRBD1 matches at 9 bases. There are 15 residues in the CDR3. Looked up from germline, CDR1 is SGHTA and CDR2 is FQGNSA. The trim removed 5 bases at V and 4 bases at J, leaving 6 bases unmatched. This CDR3 reads CASSANRGPNQPQHF. Written as DNA, the CDR3 is TGTGCCAGCAGCGCTAACAGGGGGCCGAATCAGCCCCAGCATTTT.

This clone was recorded once. The gene calls are TRBV19 and TRBJ2-5, with D unresolved. The CDR3 is made up of 15 amino acids. The germline V and J ends were trimmed by 2 bases and 0 bases, with 10 bases remaining between them. Looked up from germline, CDR1 is LNHDA and CDR2 is SQIVND (reference sequence). CDR3 loop: CASSILGSDQETQYF. In nucleotides, the CDR3 is TGTGCCAGTAGTATATTGGGCAGCGACCAAGAGACCCAGTACTTC.

The DNA of the CDR3 is TGTGCCAGCAGCATGTCTAGCGGGAGTGCCTACAATGAGCAGTTCTTC. As protein: CASSMSSGSAYNEQFF. The gene calls are TRBV7-9 and TRBJ2-1; 10 bases align to TRBD2. V was pared by 5 bases and J by 2 bases, with 6 bases of the junction left unmatched. This CDR3 has 16 residues. CDR1 SEHNR and CDR2 FQNEAQ come from the germline V gene (reference sequence). The variable domain in full, with the rest retrieved from reference TRBV7-9 and TRBJ2-1, is DTGVSQNPRHKITKRGQNVTFRCDPISEHNRLYWYRQTLGQGPEFLTYFQNEAQLEKSRLLSDRFSAERPKGSFSTLEIQRTEQGDSAMYLCASSMSSGSAYNEQFFGPGTRLTVL.

CDR3 sequence: CASSLGGVNQPQHF. Written as DNA, the CDR3 is TGTGCCAGCAGTTTGGGGGGGGTAAATCAGCCCCAGCATTTT. This sequence joins TRBV28 and TRBJ1-5, with D maybe TRBD1 (5 bases). Between the trimmed V and J ends, which lost 3 bases and 4 bases, there was a span of 10 bases. Germline V gene data show CDR1 as MDHEN and CDR2 as SYDVKM. The CDR3 loop spans 14 amino acids.

The chain couples TRBV15 to TRBJ2-3, with TRBD2 identical over 7 bases. Per germline, CDR1 LNHNV and CDR2 YYDKDF (reference sequence). CDR3 size: 14 residues. The trim removed 3 bases at V and 9 bases at J, leaving 9 bases unmatched. CDR3 coding DNA: TGTGCCACCAGCAGCGCTAGCGGCCCCGGGACGCAGTATTTT. Its translation is CATSSASGPGTQYF.

The chain uses TRBV28 and TRBJ2-3, with 8 bases fitting TRBD2. J gave up 2 bases and V 9 bases, and 4 bases lay outside the gene matches. CDR3 length: 13 residues. The germline V gene encodes CDR1 MDHEN and CDR2 SYDVKM. The CDR3 is CASSSGVTDTQYF. CDR3 nucleotides: TGTGCCAGTAGTAGCGGGGTCACAGATACGCAGTATTTT.

As DNA, the CDR3 is TGCGCCAGCAGCCTCCTAGCGGGGGTTAGCACAGATACGCAGTATTTT. Its protein is CASSLLAGVSTDTQYF. The chain is built from TRBV4-1 and TRBJ2-3, with TRBD2 identical over 10 bases. Germline lookup yields CDR1 MGHRA and CDR2 YSYEKL. CDR3 length equals 16 residues. The trim removed 4 bases at V and 0 bases at J, leaving 4 bases unmatched.

V and J are TRBV5-6 and TRBJ2-1; D not resolved. The germline V and J ends were trimmed by 4 bases and 5 bases, with 16 bases remaining between them. Germline lookup yields CDR1 SGHDT and CDR2 YYEEEE. This CDR3 contains 15 residues. The CDR3 region has the DNA TGTGCCAGCAGCCCCTCCTATACGCCCAACAATGAGCAGTTCTTC. Translation: CASSPSYTPNNEQFF. Complete variable domain (other parts from reference TRBV5-6 and TRBJ2-1): DAGVTQSPTHLIKTRGQQVTLRCSPKSGHDTVSWYQQALGQGPQFIFQYYEEEERQRGNFPDRFSGHQFPNYSSELNVNALLLGDSALYLCASSPSYTPNNEQFFGPGTRLTVL.

CDR3 sequence reads: CASSLTGGIYNEQFF. CDR3 DNA sequence: TGCGCCAGCAGCTTAACAGGGGGCATCTACAATGAGCAGTTCTTC. This chain uses TRBV5-1 with TRBJ2-1, with TRBD1 matching 9 bases. V lost 2 bases and J lost 3; bases outside the gene matches: 3. This CDR3 region has 15 residues. CDR1 is SGHRS and CDR2 is YFSETQ in the germline V gene. The full variable domain, its missing parts supplied by reference TRBV5-1 and TRBJ2-1, is KAGVTQTPRYLIKTRGQQVTLSCSPISGHRSVSWYQQTPGQGLQFLFEYFSETQRNKGNFPGRFSGRQFSNSRSEMNVSTLELGDSALYLCASSLTGGIYNEQFFGPGTRLTVL.